Following are 21 T cell receptor beta chains from one sample sequenced in a study of T cells after yellow fever vaccination. A single record per CDR3 protein comes from TCRdb applying MiXCR to the 5' RACE reads. The repertoire includes approximately 300,000 distinct CDR3 sequences, 7.5% to 9% of them detected once, and more than 15% sits in the top ten. This material consisted of PBMCs, taken on the day of the first yellow fever vaccination. The receptors were sampled from a man aged 18-30 years who received the YFV17D yellow fever vaccine.

The chain recombines TRBV7-8 with TRBJ2-5; TRBD1 matches 7 bases. The V gene's germline CDR1 is SGHVS and CDR2 FQNEAQ. V shed 6 bases and J 2 bases; nucleotides not matched to a gene: 3. The length of the CDR3 is 13 residues. CDR3 nucleotide sequence: TGTGCCAGCAGTCAGGGACAGCAAGAGACCCAGTACTTC. Protein: CASSQGQQETQYF.

The genes are TRBV4-3 and TRBJ1-2; no firm D call. Germline V lookup: CDR1 LGHNA, CDR2 YSLEER. The CDR3 has 15 amino acids. Trimming stripped 0 bases from V and 2 bases from J, with 10 bases between. In nucleotides, the CDR3 is TGCGCCAGCAGCCAAGAGCGTGGGTTCAACTATGGCTACACCTTC. It specifies CASSQERGFNYGYTF.

The chain recombines TRBV15 with TRBJ2-7; tentative D call: TRBD2 (5 bases). Germline lookup yields CDR1 LNHNV and CDR2 YYDKDF (reference sequence). The V gene lost 0 bases and the J gene lost 6 bases, with 9 bases spanning the gap. The CDR3 is made up of 13 amino acids. The DNA of the CDR3 is TGTGCCACCAGCAGAGATCGGGCGGGCGAGCAGTACGTC. This codes for CATSRDRAGEQYV.

This clonotype was seen only a few times. The gene calls are TRBV27 and TRBJ1-2; D is perhaps TRBD1 (5 bases). The V gene lost 2 bases and the J gene lost 6 bases, with 13 bases spanning the gap. The CDR3 runs to 14 residues. CDR1 is MNHEY and CDR2 is SMNVEV in the germline V gene (reference sequence). CDR3 nucleotides: TGTGCCAGCAGTTTAGGGGGATCGCAGGATGGCTACACCTTC. Translated: CASSLGGSQDGYTF.

CDR3 sequence reads: CASSSTVSTDTQYF. CDR3 sequence (DNA): TGTGCCAGCAGCTCAACAGTGAGCACAGATACGCAGTATTTT. V and J are TRBV5-4 and TRBJ2-3; the D is unclear. CDR1 SGHNT and CDR2 YYREEE come from the germline V gene (reference sequence). Trimming removed 3 bases at V and 0 bases at J, with 8 bases between. CDR3 length equals 14 residues.

This clonotype was recorded at least ten times. This chain's CDR3 is CATSREDRATDTQYF. The CDR3 DNA sequence: TGTGCCACCAGCAGAGAAGACAGAGCCACAGATACGCAGTATTTT. This rearrangement joins TRBV15 to TRBJ2-3, with D possibly TRBD1 on 5 matching bases. This CDR3 region has 15 residues. From germline, CDR1 is LNHNV and CDR2 YYDKDF (reference sequence). Trimming cost V 0 bases and J 2 bases, with 9 bases left between them.

Comment on this clonotype: The junction does not match germline at one end; this may be a read error. This sequence joins TRBV7-2 and TRBJ2-2; 12 bases line up with TRBD2. The germline CDR1 and CDR2 sequences are SGHTA and FQGNSA. The CDR3 is 15 amino acids. Here the CDR3 reads CASSLAGGYGGELFF. In nucleotides, the CDR3 is TGTGCCAGCAGCCTAGCGGGGGGGTACGGCGGGGAGCTGTTTTTT.

The chain couples TRBV4-2 to TRBJ1-1; D not resolved. The length of the CDR3 is 14 residues. The germline V gene has CDR1 LGHNA and CDR2 YNFKEQ. Trimming left V 4 bases short and J 6 bases short, with 15 bases between. CDR3 amino acids: CASSLSERESEAFF. CDR3 coding DNA: TGTGCCAGCAGCCTTTCAGAGAGGGAATCTGAAGCTTTCTTT.

The sample holds many counts of this clonotype. The V and J genes are TRBV20-1 and TRBJ2-3; D may be TRBD1 or TRBD2 (6 bases each). Germline V CDR1 and CDR2: DFQATT, SNEGSKA (reference sequence). This CDR3 has 13 residues. Trimming left V 5 bases short and J 4 bases short, with 13 bases between. The CDR3 loop is CSALPRGPDTQYF. The CDR3 region has the DNA TGCAGTGCTCTCCCCCGGGGGCCAGATACGCAGTATTTT.

This clonotype was counted many times. The chain employs TRBV6-5 and TRBJ1-2, with TRBD1 matching 7 bases. CDR3 length: 16 amino acids. Looked up from germline, CDR1 is MNHEY and CDR2 is SVGAGI. J was trimmed by 4 bases and V by 0 bases; bases with no gene match: 8. CDR3 DNA: TGTGCCAGCAGTTACTCACTACAGGGGCCGGGCTATGGCTACACCTTC. Translated, it gives CASSYSLQGPGYGYTF.

As DNA, the CDR3 is TGTGCCAGCAGTTTAATGGTTGAGCAGACCCAGTACTTC. Its protein product is CASSLMVEQTQYF. The chain is built from TRBV27 and TRBJ2-5; D unresolved. From germline, CDR1 is MNHEY and CDR2 SMNVEV (reference sequence). CDR3 size: 13 residues. The V end was cut by 2 bases, the J end by 6 bases, with 10 bases between.

The chain uses TRBV7-2 and TRBJ1-3, with a tentative D call TRBD1 (6 bases). V was pared by 7 bases and J by 4 bases, with 14 bases between. The germline gives CDR1 SGHTA, CDR2 FQGNSA. This CDR3 spans 14 amino acids. The CDR3 region has the DNA TGTGCCAGCATCCAGGGGCACCCCGGAAACACCATATATTTT. Translation gives CASIQGHPGNTIYF.

In nucleotides, the CDR3 is TGCAGTGCCCCGGCCCTGGGCCGGAGAGAGACCCAGTACTTC. Protein: CSAPALGRRETQYF. The rearrangement links TRBV20-1 to TRBJ2-5; D gene uncertain. There are 14 residues in the CDR3. V was clipped by 6 bases and J by 4 bases, with 18 bases between them. Germline CDR1 and CDR2: DFQATT and SNEGSKA (reference sequence).

V is TRBV5-6 and J is TRBJ1-1; possible D gene TRBD1, 5 bases. CDR3 size: 15 residues. V gave up 4 bases and J gave up 11 bases, with 24 bases separating them. Germline loops: CDR1 SGHDT, CDR2 YYEEEE. This CDR3 is CASSAIGTGGMGAFF. DNA of the CDR3: TGTGCCAGCAGCGCTATCGGGACCGGGGGAATGGGGGCTTTCTTT. Complete variable domain (other parts from reference TRBV5-6 and TRBJ1-1): DAGVTQSPTHLIKTRGQQVTLRCSPKSGHDTVSWYQQALGQGPQFIFQYYEEEERQRGNFPDRFSGHQFPNYSSELNVNALLLGDSALYLCASSAIGTGGMGAFFGQGTRLTVV.

This clonotype was observed at least ten times. This rearrangement joins TRBV4-1 to TRBJ2-7, with D possibly being TRBD2 (6 bases). The CDR3 is made up of 15 amino acids. The germline V gene has CDR1 MGHRA and CDR2 YSYEKL. V lost 1 base and J 5 bases, leaving 15 bases between the germline ends. The CDR3 is CASSQASFGGNEQYF. CDR3 DNA sequence: TGCGCCAGCAGCCAAGCCTCATTTGGAGGGAACGAGCAGTACTTC.

The rearrangement joins TRBV5-6 to TRBJ2-4; the D gene is possibly TRBD1 (6 bases). Trimming pared 2 bases from V and 1 base from J, leaving 7 bases between. This CDR3 region has 14 residues. CDR1 and CDR2 (germline): SGHDT, YYEEEE. CDR3 loop: CASSFTGAKNIQYF. The CDR3 DNA reads TGTGCCAGCAGCTTTACAGGGGCCAAAAACATTCAGTACTTC. Drawing the rest from reference TRBV5-6 and TRBJ2-4, the complete variable domain is DAGVTQSPTHLIKTRGQQVTLRCSPKSGHDTVSWYQQALGQGPQFIFQYYEEEERQRGNFPDRFSGHQFPNYSSELNVNALLLGDSALYLCASSFTGAKNIQYFGAGTRLSVL.

The rearrangement links TRBV6-1 to TRBJ1-2; D unclear. The CDR3 covers 13 residues. CDR1 MNHNS and CDR2 SASEGT come from the germline V gene. Trimming removed 6 bases from V and 1 base from J, with 9 bases in between. CDR3 sequence reads: CASRAGDNYGYTF. DNA for the CDR3: TGTGCCAGCAGAGCCGGGGATAACTATGGCTACACCTTC.

Here the CDR3 reads CASSQVGSQVDEQFF. The CDR3 coding sequence is TGCGCCAGCAGCCAAGTCGGGAGCCAAGTGGATGAGCAGTTCTTC. The genes are TRBV4-1 and TRBJ2-1; D might be TRBD2 (6 bases). CDR1 MGHRA and CDR2 YSYEKL come from the germline V gene. V was cut by 1 base and J by 8 bases, with 15 bases left in between. The CDR3 totals 15 residues.

This clonotype was picked up a small number of times. The V gene is TRBV25-1, the J gene TRBJ1-1, with a possible D match to TRBD1 (5 bases). V lost 3 bases to trimming and J lost 7 bases, with 12 bases between them. The CDR3 contains 13 residues. The germline V gene has CDR1 MGHDK and CDR2 SYGVNS. CDR3 coding DNA: TGTGCCAGCAGTGAGTGGGGGAGGGGTGAAGCTTTCTTT. Translation: CASSEWGRGEAFF.

This chain joins TRBV18 and TRBJ1-4; TRBD1 might be the D (6 bases). V lost 0 bases, J lost 7 bases, and 18 bases lay in between. The length of the CDR3 is 17 residues. Germline V lookup: CDR1 KGHSH, CDR2 LQKENI. The CDR3 DNA sequence: TGTGCCAGCTCACCACCGACCACGCAGGGGACTGGTGAAAAACTGTTTTTT. Amino acids: CASSPPTTQGTGEKLFF. The full variable domain, its missing parts supplied by reference TRBV18 and TRBJ1-4, is NAGVMQNPRHLVRRRGQEARLRCSPMKGHSHVYWYRQLPEEGLKFMVYLQKENIIDESGMPKERFSAEFPKEGPSILRIQQVVRGDSAAYFCASSPPTTQGTGEKLFFGSGTQLSVL.

This clonotype was recorded a few times. This chain's CDR3 is CASRASSGGLLEQFF. For the CDR3, the DNA is TGTGCCAGCAGGGCGTCTAGCGGGGGTCTGTTGGAGCAGTTCTTC. The rearrangement uses TRBV2 and TRBJ2-1; TRBD2 matches at 10 bases. The germline V gene encodes CDR1 SNHLY and CDR2 FYNNEI. Germline trimming cut 6 bases from V and 10 bases from J; bases unmatched to any gene: 12. The CDR3 totals 15 residues. The full variable domain, its missing parts supplied by reference TRBV2 and TRBJ2-1, is EPEVTQTPSHQVTQMGQEVILRCVPISNHLYFYWYRQILGQKVEFLVSFYNNEISEKSEIFDDQFSVERPDGSNFTLKIRSTKLEDSAMYFCASRASSGGLLEQFFGPGTRLTVL.